This entry lists 8 T cell receptor beta chains sequenced from one sample in a study of beta chain features in type 1 diabetes. Study-level points and caveats: Type 1 diabetes patients had moderately but significantly shorter TCRB CDR3s in all four CD4+ subsets.

These receptors have no identified antigens. Investigators reverse transcribed all isolated RNA, so they sequenced expressed TCRB transcripts. TCRdb keeps only in-frame clones here, not all; method: immunoSEQ multiplex PCR. The sample lists 300,000 to 350,000 clones, approximately 13% occurring once. Sequencing used naive CD4+ T cells from blood. Receptors were obtained from a woman aged 18 to 35 with type 1 diabetes.

This chain connects TRBV9 to TRBJ2-6; 9 nucleotides line up with TRBD1. CDR1 SGDLS and CDR2 YYNGEE come from the germline V gene. CDR3 length: 19 amino acids. V was clipped by 2 bases and J by 2 bases; unmatched bases: 11. CDR3 nucleotides: TGTGCCAGCAGCGTCTCCTTACCGACAGGGGGGGCTGGGGCCAACGTCCTGACTTTC. It is translated as CASSVSLPTGGAGANVLTF.

This clone has just a few counts. V usage is TRBV18 and J usage is TRBJ2-1; D is uncertain. The CDR3 extends over 17 amino acids. V lost 0 bases, J lost 6 bases, and 18 bases lay in between. The germline CDR1 and CDR2 sequences are KGHSH and LQKENI. The CDR3 DNA reads as TGTGCCAGCTCACCACCCTTGCTCCTAAAACCGGGCAATGAGCAGTTCTTC. Encoded protein: CASSPPLLLKPGNEQFF.

Only a few counts were recorded for this clone. The J gene is TRBJ2-5, the V gene TRBV30, with 10 bases identical to TRBD2. Germline lookup yields CDR1 GTSNPN and CDR2 SVGIG (reference sequence). After removal of 4 bases from V and 5 bases from J, the junction contained 7 bases not matched to a gene. The CDR3 contains 14 residues. CDR3 residues: CAWTVLAGRETQYF. The CDR3 DNA reads TGTGCCTGGACGGTACTAGCGGGGCGGGAGACCCAGTACTTC.

V is TRBV6-5 and J is TRBJ2-2; the match to TRBD2 covers 7 bases. V gave up 6 bases and J gave up 1 base; unmatched junction bases: 5. CDR1 and CDR2 (germline): MNHEY, SVGAGI. The CDR3 is 15 amino acids. In DNA, the CDR3 is TGTGCCAGCAGGCGGGGGAGGTGGAACACCGGGGAGCTGTTTTTT. Translating gives CASRRGRWNTGELFF.

The chain uses TRBV18 and TRBJ2-1; maybe TRBD2 (5 bases). CDR1 is KGHSH and CDR2 is LQKENI in the germline V gene. V lost 8 bases to trimming and J lost 0 bases, with 29 bases between them. The CDR3 has 20 amino acids. The CDR3 DNA reads as TGTGCCAGCGCCCTCCTGGAGGTATTCGATTCCTCAAGCTCCTACAATGAGCAGTTCTTC. This translates into CASALLEVFDSSSSYNEQFF.

A few counts support this clone. CDR3 DNA: TGTGCCAGTAGCCTCCGGGACAGGGAATACAATGAGCAGTTCTTC. Its protein product is CASSLRDREYNEQFF. The gene calls are TRBV19 and TRBJ2-1; 9 bases align to TRBD1. The CDR3 totals 15 residues. Germline V gene lookup returns CDR1 LNHDA and CDR2 SQIVND (reference sequence). Trimming cost V 6 bases and J 4 bases; bases outside gene matches: 7.

This clone was found a few times. This sequence joins TRBV27 and TRBJ2-6; 7 positions match TRBD1. CDR1 and CDR2 (germline): MNHEY, SMNVEV (reference sequence). The CDR3 is 15 amino acids. V shed 5 bases and J 3 bases; nucleotides not matched to a gene: 4. Here the CDR3 DNA reads TGTGCCAGCAGTATGACAGGGATTGGGGCCAACGTCCTGACTTTC. This codes for CASSMTGIGANVLTF.

CDR3 in DNA: TGTGCCAGCAGTTTGGGCGGGAGACTCGAGACCCAGTACTTC. Residues: CASSLGGRLETQYF. The V and J genes are TRBV27 and TRBJ2-5; 7 bases fit TRBD2. The germline V gene encodes CDR1 MNHEY and CDR2 SMNVEV (reference sequence). The CDR3 spans 14 residues. Trimming cost V 3 bases and J 5 bases; bases outside gene matches: 6.